This T cell receptor (beta chain) stems from a study of blood T cell repertoires in COVID-19 (dated by TCRdb to 2018 to 2020). Regarding the complete study: Samples covering the acute and convalescent phases of COVID-19 were provided by collaborators in the United States, Italy and Spain. Where available, HLA class I and class II types were obtained from metadata supplied by the sample provider rather than from assay-based typing. The dataset comprised deeply sampled blood TCRbeta repertoires from subjects exposed to, actively infected with, or recovered from COVID-19. The repertoires were released in a freely available public database meant as a resource for research on the immune response to SARS-CoV-2. The samples were drawn from the first 160 participants of the ongoing ImmuneRACE study and from 1,254 subjects provided by 6 global collaborators. A de-identified subject ID, COVID-19 status, age in years and sex were almost always included in the sample metadata. The prospective study material was composed of cDNA or gDNA derived from T cells, B-cell-depleted T cells, or PBMCs. Points the paper makes about the study in general: Clinical and demographic metadata were provided uncurated, with the amount varying by source and participant.

A note on this clone: This clone's antigen is unknown. Base qualities are missing; no much larger clone stands one base away.

Its CDR3 holds 14 amino acids, cysteine through phenylalanine. This entry keeps only the CDR3 DNA: 42 bases, framed from base 1. At the junction V is shortened by 7 bases and J by 2 bases, with 12 bases in between. According to the germline V gene, CDR1 reads ENHRY and CDR2 reads SYGVKD. TCRbeta CDR3 regions were amplified from genomic DNA using the immunoSEQ Assay, a bias-controlled multiplex PCR. The paper's data handling went like this. Nucleated cell counts per sample were estimated from amplification of reference gene primers within the assay. To quantify the absolute abundance of each unique TCRbeta CDR3 rearrangement, sequence reads were collapsed and filtered. For each sample, productive Simpson clonality was calculated as the square root of Simpson's diversity index over productive rearrangements. TCRdb's version of the immuneACCESS table is confined to in-frame rearrangements and falls short of the full clone set. An unresolved V gene accounts for under half of the shortfall where checked; the remainder is of unknown origin. V and J calls plus clone size are reproduced from that table; the DNA served to infer D and trimming. The sample table holds tens of thousands of clones, of which 88% were seen once. Of the sample, less than 6% falls within the top ten clones.

Whole blood was collected in K2EDTA tubes by collaborating institutions according to the institutions' own protocols. Collaborator samples were shipped for TCRbeta analysis as frozen whole blood, isolated PBMCs, or DNA extracted from either sample type. The TCR originated in an elderly woman with active COVID-19. Specimen: peripheral blood. The chain uses TRBV10-3 and TRBJ1-3, and perhaps TRBD1 as D gene, on 5 matching bases. The CDR3 protein is CAIKAQGAGNTIYF. The DNA is TGTGCCATCAAGGCCCAGGGTGCTGGAAACACCATATATTTT.